The entry below describes one TCR beta chain. Some clones are missing from TCRdb's copy, which holds only in-frame ones; the method was immunoSEQ multiplex PCR. The table includes about 60,000 clones, roughly 80% detected once. The data originate from a study of blood T cell repertoires in COVID-19. Looking at the study overall: PBMCs, B-cell-depleted T cells, or T cells were the source of the cDNA or gDNA that made up the material.

Between the trimmed V and J ends, which lost 4 bases and 0 bases, there was a span of 13 bases. CDR3 length: 16 amino acids. Germline CDR1 reads MNHEY; CDR2 reads SMNVEV (reference sequence). This chain connects TRBV27 to TRBJ2-1; possibly TRBD2 for D (6 bases). The receptor's source is a woman aged 40 to 55 with acute COVID-19. Material for sequencing was PBMCs or T cells enriched from blood (not recorded which). Here the CDR3 reads CASSSGLWSSYNEQFF. In DNA form, the CDR3 reads TGTGCCAGCAGTTCGGGACTGTGGAGCTCCTACAATGAGCAGTTCTTC.